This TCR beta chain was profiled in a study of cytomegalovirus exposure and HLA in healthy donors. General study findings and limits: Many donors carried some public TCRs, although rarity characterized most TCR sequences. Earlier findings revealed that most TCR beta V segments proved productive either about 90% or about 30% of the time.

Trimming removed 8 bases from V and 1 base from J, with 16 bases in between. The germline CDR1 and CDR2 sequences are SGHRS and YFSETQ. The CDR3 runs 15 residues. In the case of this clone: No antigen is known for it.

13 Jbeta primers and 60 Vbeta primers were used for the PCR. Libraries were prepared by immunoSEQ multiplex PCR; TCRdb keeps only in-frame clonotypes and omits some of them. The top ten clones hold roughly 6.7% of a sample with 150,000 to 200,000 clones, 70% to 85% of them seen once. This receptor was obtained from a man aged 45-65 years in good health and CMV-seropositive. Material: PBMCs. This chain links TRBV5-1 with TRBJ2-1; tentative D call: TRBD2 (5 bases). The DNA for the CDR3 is TGCGCCAGTAACCTAGACGGGGTATCCTACAATGAGCAGTTCTTC. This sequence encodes CASNLDGVSYNEQFF.